This passage covers 11 T cell receptor beta chains from one sample sequenced in a study of siplizumab effects on memory and regulatory T cells. Some clones are missing from TCRdb's copy, which holds only in-frame ones; the method was immunoSEQ multiplex PCR. Of about 100,000 clones in the sample, around 95% were seen once. The sequenced sample was Tregs sorted from blood. Receptors originate from a human donor in good health.

The chain employs TRBV29-1 and TRBJ2-5; 15 bases are a match to TRBD2. This CDR3 is built from 15 residues. The germline gives CDR1 SQVTM, CDR2 ANQGSEA. Trimming removed 6 bases from V and 5 bases from J; junction bases left unmatched: 7. CDR3 amino acids: CSVQGLAGGKETQYF. CDR3 DNA sequence: TGCAGCGTCCAGGGACTAGCGGGAGGAAAGGAGACCCAGTACTTC.

The chain employs TRBV9 and TRBJ2-1; the match to TRBD2 covers 7 bases. From germline, CDR1 is SGDLS and CDR2 YYNGEE. The CDR3 has 17 residues. J lost 2 bases, V lost 0 bases, and 8 bases had no gene match. The CDR3 nucleotides read TGTGCCAGCAGCGTAGTGCCCGGGCTAGCGGCCTACAATGAGCAGTTCTTC. Translated: CASSVVPGLAAYNEQFF.

The chain recombines TRBV7-3 with TRBJ2-5, with TRBD2 matching 11 bases. The CDR3 covers 14 residues. V lost 3 bases to trimming and J lost 4 bases; unmatched junction nucleotides: 1. Germline V lookup: CDR1 SGHTA, CDR2 FQGTGA. This CDR3 is CASSFSGRGETQYF. The CDR3 DNA reads TGTGCCAGCAGCTTTAGCGGGAGGGGAGAGACCCAGTACTTC.

The chain links TRBV6-4 to TRBJ2-3, with 9 nucleotides matching TRBD2. Germline V gene lookup returns CDR1 MRHNA and CDR2 SNTAGT. The CDR3 length is 16 residues. The ends lost 0 bases at V and 0 bases at J; junction bases unmatched: 1. The chain's CDR3 is CASSDSAGGSTDTQYF. CDR3 coding DNA: TGTGCCAGCAGTGACTCAGCGGGAGGAAGCACAGATACGCAGTATTTT.

The J gene is TRBJ2-3, the V gene TRBV5-1; 9 bases are shared with TRBD1. The CDR3 has 16 amino acids. The trim removed 2 bases at V and 3 bases at J, leaving 7 bases unmatched. CDR1 SGHRS and CDR2 YFSETQ come from the germline V gene. CDR3 sequence (DNA): TGCGCCAGCAGCTTTGGGGACAGGGCAATAACAGATACGCAGTATTTT. Its protein is CASSFGDRAITDTQYF.

The V gene is TRBV7-3, the J gene TRBJ1-1; 7 nucleotides line up with TRBD1. CDR3 length: 15 amino acids. V dropped 4 bases and J dropped 6; count of bases not matched to a gene: 11. The germline CDR1 and CDR2 sequences are SGHTA and FQGTGA. CDR3 in DNA: TGTGCCAGCAGCTCACGACAGGGTTCAGGAGCTGAAGCTTTCTTT. Translation: CASSSRQGSGAEAFF. Variable domain in full (rest from reference TRBV7-3 and TRBJ1-1): GAGVSQTPSNKVTEKGKYVELRCDPISGHTALYWYRQSLGQGPEFLIYFQGTGAADDSGLPNDRFFAVRPEGSVSTLKIQRTERGDSAVYLCASSSRQGSGAEAFFGQGTRLTVV.

The chain recombines TRBV28 with TRBJ1-4, with 8 nucleotides matching TRBD1. Unmatched junction bases numbered 7, after V lost 4 bases and J lost 0 bases. Germline lookup yields CDR1 MDHEN and CDR2 SYDVKM. There are 17 residues in the CDR3. The CDR3 DNA follows: TGTGCCAGCAGTTCTTTCGGACAGGGATCAACTAATGAAAAACTGTTTTTT. Amino acids: CASSSFGQGSTNEKLFF.

V usage is TRBV18 and J usage is TRBJ1-4; 10 positions agree with TRBD1. Trimming took 6 bases from V and 8 from J; bases not matched to a gene: 12. CDR3 length equals 16 residues. CDR1 is KGHSH, CDR2 LQKENI, per germline. Written as DNA, the CDR3 is TGTGCCAGCTCGAAGACAGGGGGCCAGGGCCTAGAAAAACTGTTTTTT. Amino acids: CASSKTGGQGLEKLFF.

V is TRBV2 and J is TRBJ2-1, with 11 bases fitting TRBD2. The CDR3 has 14 residues. V lost 4 bases and J lost 6; bases outside the gene matches: 2. Germline CDR1 is SNHLY and CDR2 is FYNNEI. CDR3 residues: CASSGSGRVNEQFF. In nucleotides, the CDR3 is TGTGCCAGCAGTGGTAGCGGGAGGGTCAATGAGCAGTTCTTC.

This clone came up once. A junction end diverges from the germline sequence, so it may reflect a read error. V gene TRBV2 combines with J gene TRBJ1-5, with D possibly TRBD1 on 6 matching bases. There are 15 residues in the CDR3. CDR1 and CDR2 from the germline V gene are SNHLY and FYNNEI. The CDR3 spells CAGSVGGRRVQPQHF. The CDR3 coding sequence is TGTGCCGGCAGTGTGGGGGGCCGGCGGGTTCAGCCCCAGCATTTT.

The chain recombines TRBV18 with TRBJ1-1; D gene unclear. V lost 3 bases, J lost 7 bases, and 15 bases lay in between. Germline values: CDR1 KGHSH, CDR2 LQKENI. There are 14 residues in the CDR3. CDR3 sequence (DNA): TGTGCCAGCTCACCGACAACTCTCGGGAATGAAGCTTTCTTT. It translates to CASSPTTLGNEAFF.